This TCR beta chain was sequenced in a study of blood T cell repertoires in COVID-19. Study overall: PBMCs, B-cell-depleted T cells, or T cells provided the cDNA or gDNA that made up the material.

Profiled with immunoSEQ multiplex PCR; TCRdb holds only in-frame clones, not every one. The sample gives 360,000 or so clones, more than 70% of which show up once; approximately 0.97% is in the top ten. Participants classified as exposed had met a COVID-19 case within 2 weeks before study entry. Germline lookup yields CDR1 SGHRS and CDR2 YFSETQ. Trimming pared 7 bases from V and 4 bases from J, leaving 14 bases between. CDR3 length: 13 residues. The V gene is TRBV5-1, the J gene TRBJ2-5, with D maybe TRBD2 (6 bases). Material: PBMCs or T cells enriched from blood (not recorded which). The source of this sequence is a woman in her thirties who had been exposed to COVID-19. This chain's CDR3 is CASRAAGRETQYF. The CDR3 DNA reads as TGCGCCAGCCGGGCGGCGGGACGAGAGACCCAGTACTTC.